This T cell receptor (beta chain) emerged from a study of blood T cell repertoires in COVID-19. Study context: Donors in the United States, Italy and Spain gave samples during acute or convalescent COVID-19. PBMCs, B-cell-depleted T cells, or T cells provided the cDNA or gDNA that made up the material.

Seattle's cohort entered during active infection and was followed longitudinally. Authors' analysis steps: Amplification from reference gene primers served as the basis for estimated nucleated cell counts. Assay: immunoSEQ multiplex PCR; the TCRdb copy retains only in-frame clones and omits some. Clone size and the V and J calls come from that table; the DNA yielded D and trimming. The sample shows approximately 70,000 clones, 70% to 90% of them seen only once. J gave up 3 bases and V 4 bases, and 0 bases lay outside the gene matches. This CDR3 is built from 14 residues. Germline loops: CDR1 ENHRY, CDR2 SYGVKD.

The TCR was taken from a woman in her forties or fifties with COVID-19, enrolled during active disease. The chain has TRBV10-3 and TRBJ1-5; 10 bases agree with TRBD1. Sequenced material: peripheral blood. The CDR3 coding sequence is TGTGCCATCAGTGGACAGGGGGCCAATCAGCCCCAGCATTTT. Encoded protein: CAISGQGANQPQHF.